This TCR beta chain was captured by sequencing in a study of metastatic and nonmetastatic thyroid tumors. Regarding the study as a whole: Versus benign nodules, malignant thyroid tumors reportedly had significantly higher TCR beta diversity, in blood and tumor.

Looked up from germline, CDR1 is DFQATT and CDR2 is SNEGSKA (reference sequence). Trimming stripped 3 bases from V and 0 bases from J, with 10 bases between. The CDR3 covers 14 residues. As handled by the study authors: The study took CDR3 differences across clinicopathological groups and made a distant-metastasis classifier for papillary thyroid cancer from them. TCRdb re-processed the PCR reads through MiXCR. Here the V and J calls rest on TCRdb's processing, not on the authors' analysis. The sample holds some 30,000 clones, about 20% seen once. All patients were untreated before thyroid surgery. A note on this clone: Its cognate antigen is unknown.

The chain recombines TRBV20-1 with TRBJ2-3; no clear D gene. Specimen: blood. The sequence was obtained from a female donor with papillary thyroid cancer or a benign thyroid nodule (not recorded which). Some clones in this sample may be carry-over from other donors' samples. CDR3 residues: CSARGSPSTDTQYF. CDR3 DNA sequence: TGCAGTGCTAGGGGTAGCCCAAGCACAGATACGCAGTATTTT.